This T cell receptor (beta chain) was profiled in a study of shared clonotypes between healthy human individuals. Regarding the study as a whole: There were few donors, and this limited the genetic and exposure-history diversity represented.

Clones were sequenced by immunoSEQ multiplex PCR, and TCRdb holds only the in-frame ones, with some missing. The sample holds some 2.1 million clones; 85% to 95% are singletons and the top ten take 0.13%. The CDR3 has 16 amino acids. The germline CDR1 and CDR2 sequences are MNHEY and SVGAGI. Trimming cost V 4 bases and J 1 base; bases outside gene matches: 8. Adult donors, all healthy and HIV-negative, had no recent acute infections or vaccinations. For this clone: What it binds is not known.

The V call is TRBV6-5, the J call TRBJ2-7; TRBD1 agrees at 9 bases. The sample was naive CD4+ T cells sorted from blood. Sample subset: CD45RA+ positively selected. The source of this sequence is a man between 18 and 35 years old in good health. The CDR3 region is CASSLTGTGLSYEQYF. In DNA form, the CDR3 reads TGTGCCAGCAGTTTAACCGGGACAGGGCTTTCCTACGAGCAGTACTTC.